The rows below give T cell receptor beta chains drawn from one sample of a study of patients and donors after allogeneic stem cell transplantation. TCRdb fed the RT-PCR reads into MiXCR, producing one record per CDR3 protein. The sample has roughly 940,000 distinct CDR3 sequences; around 17% are singletons. The material sequenced was blood, either unsorted or a sorted T cell fraction (not recorded which). These receptors were taken from a human donor who was either an allogeneic HSCT recipient or a stem cell or donor lymphocyte infusion donor (not recorded which). It is not recorded whose cells these are; they may come from a transplant donor. Each CDR3 is given with its conserved first and last residue. Each record gives: V gene, J gene, clone size, D gene, CDR3 DNA, CDR3 protein. A D gene is named only where the DNA matches it firmly. Clone sizes are given selectively: once, few, many, or a class where the clone is expanded.

V: TRBV10-3
J: TRBJ2-7
size: NA
D: TRBD1
DNA: TGTGCCATCAGTGAACTGGGACAGAAACCCTACGAGCAGTACTTC
CDR3: CAISELGQKPYEQYF

V: TRBV12-3/TRBV12-4
J: TRBJ1-1
size: many
D: NA
DNA: TGTGCCAGCAGTTTGGCCAGCAAGAACACTGAAGCTTTCTTT
CDR3: CASSLASKNTEAFF

V: TRBV4-3
J: TRBJ2-7
size: many
D: NA
DNA: TGCGCCAGCAGCCAAGATTTACGGGGTCGTTTCTACGAGCAGTACTTC
CDR3: CASSQDLRGRFYEQYF

V: TRBV4-3
J: TRBJ2-3
size: few
D: NA
DNA: TGCGCCAGCAGCCAAGTCGACAGATTCACAGATACGCAGTATTTT
CDR3: CASSQVDRFTDTQYF

V: TRBV10-2
J: TRBJ2-7
size: NA
D: TRBD2
DNA: TGCGCCAGCAGTGAGTGGGGTAGCGGGAGGTACGAGCAGTACTTC
CDR3: CASSEWGSGRYEQYF

V: TRBV20-1
J: TRBJ2-5
size: NA
D: TRBD2
DNA: TGCAGTGTGGAGGGACTAAAAGAGACCCAGTACTTC
CDR3: CSVEGLKETQYF

V: TRBV10-3
J: TRBJ1-5
size: many
D: NA
DNA: TGTGCCATCAGTGCGGGAGGGGTAGACCTACAGCATTTT
CDR3: CAISAGGVDLQHF

V: TRBV4-3
J: TRBJ2-1
size: few
D: TRBD2
DNA: TGCGCCAGCAGCCAAACACTAGCGGTCCATGAGCAGTTCTTC
CDR3: CASSQTLAVHEQFF

V: TRBV12-3/TRBV12-4
J: TRBJ2-7
size: few
D: NA
DNA: TGTGCCAGCAGTTTAGCGAGGGCTCATTGGGGGGCCTACGAGCAGTACTTC
CDR3: CASSLARAHWGAYEQYF

V: TRBV12-3/TRBV12-4
J: TRBJ1-2
size: few
D: TRBD1
DNA: TGTGCCAGCAGTTTACGGGACAGGGGGGACTATGGCTACACCTTC
CDR3: CASSLRDRGDYGYTF

V: TRBV30
J: TRBJ2-5
size: NA
D: NA
DNA: TGTGCCTGGCAGTCCCAAGAGACCCAGTACTTC
CDR3: CAWQSQETQYF

V: TRBV12-3/TRBV12-4
J: TRBJ1-6
size: NA
D: NA
DNA: TGTGCCAGCAGCCCGTCCGCCGATAATTCACCCCTCCACTTT
CDR3: CASSPSADNSPLHF

V: TRBV9
J: TRBJ2-7
size: few
D: NA
DNA: TGTGCCAGCAGCGCCCTAATTGAAGGGTCCGGCGAGCAGTACTTC
CDR3: CASSALIEGSGEQYF

V: TRBV27
J: TRBJ2-3
size: many
D: NA
DNA: TGTGCCAGCAGCTTAATCGGGGATACGCAGTATTTT
CDR3: CASSLIGDTQYF

V: TRBV7-9
J: TRBJ1-6
size: few
D: NA
DNA: TGTGCCAGCAGCTACCTCGCAGGGTATAATTCACCCCTCCACTTT
CDR3: CASSYLAGYNSPLHF

V: TRBV4-1
J: TRBJ2-7
size: NA
D: NA
DNA: TGCGCCAGCAGCCAAGACAGCGCCTACGAGCAGTACTTC
CDR3: CASSQDSAYEQYF

V: TRBV12-3/TRBV12-4
J: TRBJ1-6
size: NA
D: NA
DNA: TGTGCCAGCAGTTCGACACGGACAGCTAATAATTCACCCCTCCACTTT
CDR3: CASSSTRTANNSPLHF

V: TRBV4-3
J: TRBJ2-7
size: NA
D: NA
DNA: TGCGCCAGCAGCCAAGGCCTGGGTGCTAGCTCCTACGAGCAGTACTTC
CDR3: CASSQGLGASSYEQYF

V: TRBV6-1
J: TRBJ1-1
size: NA
D: NA
DNA: TGTGCCAGCAGAATAGCGACAGGTAACACTGAAGCTTTCTTT
CDR3: CASRIATGNTEAFF

V: TRBV12-3/TRBV12-4
J: TRBJ2-3
size: NA
D: NA
DNA: TGTGCCAGCAGTGGGGGACGGCCTCTCACAGATACGCAGTATTTT
CDR3: CASSGGRPLTDTQYF

V: TRBV10-2
J: TRBJ2-7
size: NA
D: TRBD1
DNA: TGCGCCAGCAGTACAGGTCGGGACAGGGGCGAGCAGTACTTC
CDR3: CASSTGRDRGEQYF

V: TRBV4-2
J: TRBJ2-7
size: NA
D: TRBD1
DNA: TGTGCCAGCAGCCAAGGATCCCGGACAGGGCCCCACGAGCAGTACTTC
CDR3: CASSQGSRTGPHEQYF

V: TRBV4-3
J: TRBJ1-5
size: few
D: NA
DNA: TGCGCCAGCAGCCAAGGAATGGGAAGCAATCAGCCCCAGCATTTT
CDR3: CASSQGMGSNQPQHF

V: TRBV6-5
J: TRBJ1-1
size: few
D: NA
DNA: TGTGCCAGCAGTTACACGCACCTTAAGAACACTGAAGCTTTCTTT
CDR3: CASSYTHLKNTEAFF

V: TRBV10-3
J: TRBJ1-1
size: NA
D: TRBD1
DNA: TGTGCCATCAGGCCAGGGGGACGTATGAACACTGAAGCTTTCTTT
CDR3: CAIRPGGRMNTEAFF

V: TRBV12-3/TRBV12-4
J: TRBJ2-7
size: few
D: TRBD1
DNA: TGTGCCAGCAGGAACACAGGGGTCTACGAGCAGTACTTC
CDR3: CASRNTGVYEQYF

V: TRBV29-1
J: TRBJ2-5
size: few
D: NA
DNA: TGCAGCCACCGGGGGAAAGAGACCCAGTACTTC
CDR3: CSHRGKETQYF

V: TRBV18
J: TRBJ2-3
size: few
D: NA
DNA: TGTGCCAGCTCACCACTCAAGGCGGCTAGCCGTCTTGATACGCAGTATTTT
CDR3: CASSPLKAASRLDTQYF

V: TRBV12-3/TRBV12-4
J: TRBJ2-3
size: few
D: TRBD2
DNA: TGTGCCAGCAGTGCGGGGGGCGGCAGGGCAGATACGCAGTATTTT
CDR3: CASSAGGGRADTQYF

V: TRBV3-1
J: TRBJ2-5
size: few
D: TRBD1
DNA: TGTGCCAGCAGCCATAGACAGGGGCAAGAGACCCAGTACTTC
CDR3: CASSHRQGQETQYF

V: TRBV6-2/TRBV6-3
J: TRBJ2-3
size: few
D: TRBD2
DNA: TGTGCCAGCAGGAACAATGGACTAGCGGGGACAGATACGCAGTATTTT
CDR3: CASRNNGLAGTDTQYF

V: TRBV6-1
J: TRBJ2-3
size: NA
D: NA
DNA: TGTGCCAGCCCTGACCTTAACACAGATACGCAGTATTTT
CDR3: CASPDLNTDTQYF

V: TRBV6-1
J: TRBJ2-1
size: few
D: TRBD2
DNA: TGTGCCAGCAGTCCTAGGACTAGCGGGACTGAGCAGTTCTTC
CDR3: CASSPRTSGTEQFF

V: TRBV5-1
J: TRBJ2-3
size: NA
D: NA
DNA: TGCGCCAGCAGCGGGGCTAGTTTGGCAGATACGCAGTATTTT
CDR3: CASSGASLADTQYF

V: TRBV5-5
J: TRBJ1-1
size: few
D: NA
DNA: TGTGCCAGCAGTATTAGTCCGGAGGACACTGAAGCTTTCTTT
CDR3: CASSISPEDTEAFF

V: TRBV5-1
J: TRBJ2-3
size: NA
D: NA
DNA: TGCGCCAGCAGCTTGGAAAGGGCAGTCACAGATACGCAGTATTTT
CDR3: CASSLERAVTDTQYF

V: TRBV27
J: TRBJ2-1
size: NA
D: NA
DNA: TGTGCCAGCAGTTTTATCAACAATGAGCAGTTCTTC
CDR3: CASSFINNEQFF

V: TRBV7-2
J: TRBJ2-7
size: NA
D: NA
DNA: TGTGCCAGCAGCCCAGAAGACAGGAGCTCCTACGAGCAGTACTTC
CDR3: CASSPEDRSSYEQYF

V: TRBV18
J: TRBJ2-6
size: few
D: NA
DNA: TGTGCCAGCTCACCACAGGGAGATTCTGGGGCCAACGTCCTGACTTTC
CDR3: CASSPQGDSGANVLTF

V: TRBV10-3
J: TRBJ1-1
size: NA
D: NA
DNA: TGTGCCATCAGTGGTGGCAGGGTGGCGACTGAAGCTTTCTTT
CDR3: CAISGGRVATEAFF

V: TRBV2
J: TRBJ1-2
size: NA
D: NA
DNA: TGTGCCAGCAATGGCCCACAGGGAATAAACTATGGCTACACCTTC
CDR3: CASNGPQGINYGYTF

V: TRBV7-9
J: TRBJ2-7
size: NA
D: TRBD1
DNA: TGTGCCAGCAGCCCCCGGACAGGGGTAGGCGAGCAGTACTTC
CDR3: CASSPRTGVGEQYF